This T cell receptor (beta chain) was documented in a study of PD-L1 blockade in urothelial cancer. Background on the study: Patients arrived having already received 0 to 3 prior chemotherapy regimens.

Germline CDR1 reads SGHRS; CDR2 reads YFSETQ. Germline trimming cut 3 bases from V and 6 bases from J; bases unmatched to any gene: 0. This CDR3 spans 14 amino acids. Specified time point: pretreatment peripheral blood. TCRdb's table, derived via immunoSEQ multiplex PCR, lists solely in-frame clones and lacks some. The sample has approximately 50,000 clones; over 65% are singletons. The material sequenced was PBMCs, taken around atezolizumab (anti-PD-L1) treatment. The rearrangement links TRBV5-1 to TRBJ1-4; the match to TRBD1 covers 12 bases. This TCR came from a man between 45 and 60 years old with urothelial cancer. CDR3 sequence reads: CASSWDRGHEKLFF. The CDR3 DNA is TGCGCCAGCAGCTGGGACAGGGGGCATGAAAAACTGTTTTTT.